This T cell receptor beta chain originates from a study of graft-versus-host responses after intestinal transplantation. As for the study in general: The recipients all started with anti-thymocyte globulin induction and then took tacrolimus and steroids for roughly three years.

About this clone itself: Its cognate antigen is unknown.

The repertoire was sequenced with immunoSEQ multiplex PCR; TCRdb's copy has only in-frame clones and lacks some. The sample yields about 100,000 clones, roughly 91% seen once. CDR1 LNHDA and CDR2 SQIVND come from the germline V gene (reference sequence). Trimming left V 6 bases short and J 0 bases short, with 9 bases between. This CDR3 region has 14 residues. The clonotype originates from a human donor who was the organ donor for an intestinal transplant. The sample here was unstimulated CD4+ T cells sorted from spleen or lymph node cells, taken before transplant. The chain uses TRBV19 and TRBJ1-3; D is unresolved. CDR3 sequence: CASSPLASGNTIYF. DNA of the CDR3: TGTGCCAGTAGCCCCTTGGCCTCTGGAAACACCATATATTTT.